This T cell receptor (beta chain) was retrieved from a study of T cells in Graves' hyperthyroidism and ophthalmopathy. Notes on the study in general: Ophthalmopathy and stable hyperthyroidism were separated by a 13 V-J model.

This CDR3 is built from 15 residues. Germline assignment: CDR1 SQVTM and CDR2 ANQGSEA. J was trimmed by 2 bases and V by 8 bases; bases with no gene match: 14. Authors of the study amplified TCR beta CDR3 regions from RNA transcripts. The study used the HTBI primer set for a first-round RT-PCR of the TCR CDR3. TCRdb redid the calling of the multiplex PCR reads with MiXCR, one entry per CDR3 protein. The repertoire holds 450,000 to 700,000 distinct CDR3 sequences, with roughly 46% as singletons. Patients counted as stable if ophthalmopathy did not develop within 18 months. These patients, aged 18 to 65, had recently diagnosed hyperthyroidism lasting under 2 months. Diagnostic decisions used clinical symptoms, serum thyroxine and TRAb, thyroid ultrasound and orbital computed tomography. On this clonotype itself: The antigen is undetermined.

Sequencing was carried out using peripheral blood or thyroid tissue (not recorded which). This chain links TRBV29-1 with TRBJ2-5, with 7 bases lining up with TRBD1. The TCR comes from a woman aged 18-35 years with Graves' hyperthyroidism. CDR3 sequence (DNA): TGCAGCATCCTGACAGGGTTCGTGAGGCAAGAGACCCAGTACTTC. Translated: CSILTGFVRQETQYF. Full variable domain (missing parts from reference TRBV29-1 and TRBJ2-5): SAVISQKPSRDICQRGTSLTIQCQVDSQVTMMFWYRQQPGQSLTLIATANQGSEATYESGFVIDKFPISRPNLTFSTLTVSNMSPEDSSIYLCSILTGFVRQETQYFGPGTRLLVL.